These T cell receptor beta chains were read from a single sample in a study of vaccination effects on CD4 cells after COVID-19. Produced via immunoSEQ multiplex PCR; TCRdb's table is partial and in-frame only. Of about 27,000 clones in the sample, about 70% were seen once. Their specific antigens are unknown. The sample here was CD4+ T cells from PBMCs cultured with SARS-CoV-2 spike peptides, taken before COVID-19 vaccination. The source is a human donor who received a COVID-19 vaccine. Both conserved end residues are part of each CDR3. A D gene is named only where the DNA matches it firmly. Size is omitted from some rows. Given values are once, few, many or a class for expanded clones.

D	V	size	J	length	DNA	CDR3
TRBD1	TRBV11-2	NA	TRBJ1-4	14	TGTGCCAGCAGTTCCCGGGACAGGGCTGGAAAACTGTTTTTT	CASSSRDRAGKLFF
TRBD1	TRBV10-3	NA	TRBJ2-7	15	TGTGCCATCAGATCGGGACAGGGGGGCTCCTACGAGCAGTACTTC	CAIRSGQGGSYEQYF
TRBD2	TRBV6-5	NA	TRBJ2-5	14	TGTGCCAGCAACCTTCGGGGGGGCCAAGAGACCCAGTACTTC	CASNLRGGQETQYF
TRBD2	TRBV6-2/TRBV6-3	NA	TRBJ2-7	17	TGTGCCAGCAGTTACTCGATTCCTACGGGACTAGCGGACGAGCAGTACTTC	CASSYSIPTGLADEQYF
NA	TRBV7-9	NA	TRBJ2-1	17	TGTGCCAGCAGCTTAGGAGTAAGGCTGACTGGAGACAATGAGCAGTTCTTC	CASSLGVRLTGDNEQFF
TRBD1	TRBV5-4	medium-sized	TRBJ1-4	14	TGTGCCAGCAGCTCCACAGGGGATAGCGGAAAACTGTTTTTT	CASSSTGDSGKLFF
NA	TRBV30	once	TRBJ1-5	13	TGTGCCTGGAGACGGGACCTCAATCAGCCCCAGCATTTT	CAWRRDLNQPQHF
NA	TRBV19	NA	TRBJ1-2	16	TGTGCCAGTAGTATAGTGGGAGGGGAGACTAACTATGGCTACACCTTC	CASSIVGGETNYGYTF
NA	TRBV6-5	NA	TRBJ1-1	13	TGTGCCAGCAGAAAAGACAGCTCCACTGAAGCTTTCTTT	CASRKDSSTEAFF
TRBD1	TRBV10-3	NA	TRBJ1-1	14	TGTGCCATCAGGGGGGACAGTGCCGGAATCGGAGCTTTCTTT	CAIRGDSAGIGAFF
NA	TRBV2	NA	TRBJ1-1	19	TGTGCCAGCAGTGAACGGGAGGTCGGACTCGTGGGGGCCCCCACTGAAGCTTTCTTT	CASSEREVGLVGAPTEAFF
NA	TRBV19	NA	TRBJ2-5	13	TGTGCCAGTATGAGGGGGTTAGGAGAGACCCAGTACTTC	CASMRGLGETQYF
NA	TRBV6-6	NA	TRBJ1-1	15	TGTGCCAGCAGTTACCCCCAATCGGTGAACACTGAAGCTTTCTTT	CASSYPQSVNTEAFF
NA	TRBV19	NA	TRBJ1-5	17	TGTGCCAGTAGTATAGACGTCGCCGGGACATTGAATCAGCCCCAGCATTTT	CASSIDVAGTLNQPQHF
NA	TRBV5-4	NA	TRBJ1-1	14	TGTGCCAGCAGCCCCCAGCCAGAGGGCACTGAAGCTTTCTTT	CASSPQPEGTEAFF
NA	TRBV5-6	NA	TRBJ2-7	14	TGTGCCAGCAGCTTGGGACTAGGCCTCTACGAGCAGTACTTC	CASSLGLGLYEQYF
NA	TRBV18	NA	TRBJ2-5	13	TGTGCCAGCTCAACGAACCAGGAAGAGACCCAGTACTTC	CASSTNQEETQYF
NA	TRBV19	NA	TRBJ2-2	15	TGTGCCAGTAAGGCGGAGCAGACGAACACCGGGGAGCTGTTTTTT	CASKAEQTNTGELFF
TRBD2	TRBV7-2	NA	TRBJ2-1	15	TGTGCCAGCAGCCCACGGGAGGGCCAGTACAATGAGCAGTTCTTC	CASSPREGQYNEQFF
NA	TRBV12-3/TRBV12-4	NA	TRBJ1-2	13	TGTGCCAGCAGTCCCGTGGGAGGTTTGGGCTACACCTTC	CASSPVGGLGYTF
NA	TRBV3-1/TRBV3-2	NA	TRBJ1-5	14	TGTGCCAGCAGCCACAGGGGTCGCAATCAGCCCCAGCATTTT	CASSHRGRNQPQHF
TRBD2	TRBV4-1	NA	TRBJ2-4	17	TGCGCCAGCAGCCAAGTAGGAGCGGGAGCTTCCAAAAACATTCAGTACTTC	CASSQVGAGASKNIQYF
NA	TRBV5-1	NA	TRBJ2-2	14	TGCGCCAGCAGCTTGGACCAGGCCACCGGGGAGCTGTTTTTT	CASSLDQATGELFF
TRBD2	TRBV4-2	NA	TRBJ2-3	16	TGTGCCAGCAGCCAAGGGGAGGGAGCGAGTTCAGATACGCAGTATTTT	CASSQGEGASSDTQYF
NA	TRBV6-1	NA	TRBJ2-3	11	TGTGCCAGCAGTGAGCGCCGTACGCAGTATTTT	CASSERRTQYF
NA	TRBV4-1	NA	TRBJ2-5	15	TGCGCCAGCAGCCAAGTTTTCAGGGATGGGGAGACCCAGTACTTC	CASSQVFRDGETQYF
NA	TRBV7-9	NA	TRBJ2-7	11	TGTGCCAGCAGCTTAAGCTACGAGCAGTACTTC	CASSLSYEQYF
NA	TRBV7-9	few	TRBJ2-2	16	TGTGCCAGCAGCTTAGGATTACTAGGGTTTGCCGGGGAGCTGTTTTTT	CASSLGLLGFAGELFF
NA	TRBV5-1	NA	TRBJ2-3	16	TGCGCCAGCAGCTTGGGAGCCAGGGGTGGCACAGATACGCAGTATTTT	CASSLGARGGTDTQYF
NA	TRBV19	NA	TRBJ1-3	17	TGTGCCAGTAGTTACCTACAGGGTACAAACTCTGGAAACACCATATATTTT	CASSYLQGTNSGNTIYF
TRBD2	TRBV18	few	TRBJ2-3	19	TGTGCCAGCTCACGATCGGGACTAGCGGGAGAGGGAAGCACAGATACGCAGTATTTT	CASSRSGLAGEGSTDTQYF
NA	TRBV6-5	NA	TRBJ2-3	13	TGTGCCAGCAGTTACAGGGTTGGGGATACGCAGTATTTT	CASSYRVGDTQYF
NA	TRBV6-5	NA	TRBJ2-3	10	TGTGCCATTCTAGACGGGACGCAGTATTTT	CAILDGTQYF
TRBD2	TRBV19	NA	TRBJ2-2	18	TGTGCCAGTAGTTCCCTACTAGCGGGGTCCGCGAACACCGGGGAGCTGTTTTTT	CASSSLLAGSANTGELFF
NA	TRBV19	NA	TRBJ1-5	15	TGTGCCAGTAGTATCGGACAGACTAGCAATCAGCCCCAGCATTTT	CASSIGQTSNQPQHF
NA	TRBV4-1	NA	TRBJ2-7	16	TGCGCCAGCAGCCAAGAGTCGGCCGGGACTCGCTACGAGCAGTACTTC	CASSQESAGTRYEQYF
NA	TRBV3-1/TRBV3-2	NA	TRBJ1-2	14	TGTGCCAGCAGCCATCTACAGACTAACTATGGCTACACCTTC	CASSHLQTNYGYTF
TRBD2	TRBV5-4	NA	TRBJ2-3	15	TGTGCCAGCAGTATAGCGGGGGGTCGCACAGATACGCAGTATTTT	CASSIAGGRTDTQYF
TRBD1	TRBV5-4	NA	TRBJ2-3	17	TGTGCCAGCAGTAAGCCGAAGACAGGGGCGGGCACAGATACGCAGTATTTT	CASSKPKTGAGTDTQYF
TRBD2	TRBV27	NA	TRBJ2-1	15	TGTGCCAGCAGCCGAACTAGCGGCTCCTACAATGAGCAGTTCTTC	CASSRTSGSYNEQFF
NA	TRBV9	NA	TRBJ2-1	13	TGTGCCAGCAGCGTAAGGTATAGGGGCGAGCAGTTCTTC	CASSVRYRGEQFF
NA	TRBV3-1/TRBV3-2	few	TRBJ1-2	15	TGTGCCAGCAGCCAAGATGGAGGGGTACCGGGGGGCTACACCTTC	CASSQDGGVPGGYTF
NA	TRBV7-2	NA	TRBJ1-4	13	TGTGCCAGCAGCTCTTTGGATTTTGAAAAACTGTTTTTT	CASSSLDFEKLFF
NA	TRBV4-1	NA	TRBJ1-4	13	TGCGCCAGCAGCCAAGCACAGCTTGAAAAACTGTTTTTT	CASSQAQLEKLFF
NA	TRBV7-9	NA	TRBJ2-3	14	TGTGCCAGCAGCTTATTTTCATCTGGAGATACGCAGTATTTT	CASSLFSSGDTQYF
NA	TRBV12-3/TRBV12-4	NA	TRBJ2-1	13	TGTGCCAGCAGTTTAGTAGGAGACAATGAGCAGTTCTTC	CASSLVGDNEQFF
TRBD2	TRBV7-9	few	TRBJ2-3	15	TGTGCCAGCAGCCCGGGACTAGAAAACACAGATACGCAGTATTTT	CASSPGLENTDTQYF
NA	TRBV6-2/TRBV6-3	few	TRBJ1-4	15	TGTGCCAGCAGTTACACCGGGACCCGTGGTGAAAAACTGTTTTTT	CASSYTGTRGEKLFF
NA	TRBV30	NA	TRBJ1-5	15	TGTGCCTGGAGTCGGGGGTCGGGTGGGTATCAGCCCCAGCATTTT	CAWSRGSGGYQPQHF
NA	TRBV29-1	NA	TRBJ1-2	14	TGCAGCGTTGCTACAGGGCCGGTTGAGGATGGCTACACCTTC	CSVATGPVEDGYTF
NA	TRBV27	NA	TRBJ1-2	13	TGTGCCAGCAGTTTGGGGGGGGTTTATGGCTACACCTTC	CASSLGGVYGYTF